This T cell receptor (beta chain) was sequenced in a study of cytomegalovirus exposure and HLA in healthy donors. Regarding the study as a whole: Later analysis associated a missense DCLRE1C variant with TCR beta V- and J-gene trimming. Presence/absence analyses treated sequencing depth as roughly uniform across donors. Associated with cytomegalovirus, according to the listing, were 150 to 200 TCR beta chains. In a later analysis, the majority of CMV-associated beta chains seemingly showed HLA restriction.

PCR primers comprised 60 Vbeta and 13 Jbeta primers. TCRdb keeps only in-frame clones here, not all; method: immunoSEQ multiplex PCR. Of under 200,000 clones listed, more than 70% are singletons. Details on this clone: The antigen remains undetermined.

With 7 bases clipped from V and 0 bases from J, the junction kept 15 bases outside the gene matches. The CDR3 is 19 amino acids. Germline-derived CDR1 and CDR2 are SGHNT and YENEEA. This sequence originates from a man between 35 and 55 years old in good health and CMV-seropositive. Input material: PBMCs. The chain joins TRBV11-3 to TRBJ1-3, with 10 bases identical to TRBD1. The CDR3 DNA follows: TGTGCCAGCAATCTAGGGGGACAGGGGAGGAATATCTCTGGAAACACCATATATTTT. Amino acids: CASNLGGQGRNISGNTIYF.